These 10 T cell receptor beta chains share one sample of origin, sequenced in a study of identical twins. TCRdb re-derived calls from the 5' RACE reads in MiXCR, one entry per CDR3 protein. Of some 730,000 distinct CDR3 sequences listed, roughly 18% are singletons. These records were also assigned to another study, of T cells expressing NK-cell markers.

The sample consisted of PBMCs. The receptors come from a woman between 18 and 29 years old in good health.

This chain joins TRBV10-3 and TRBJ1-1; maybe TRBD1 (5 bases). The CDR3 has 14 amino acids. Germline V CDR1 and CDR2: ENHRY, SYGVKD. V was shortened by 0 bases and J by 5 bases, with 10 bases between the two germline ends. The CDR3 nucleotides read TGTGCCATCAGTGAGTCGCGGGGGGGGACTGAAGCTTTCTTT. Protein sequence: CAISESRGGTEAFF.

The CDR3 bases are TGTGCCAGCAGTTATCGGGGTGGGGGGTGGCCCCAGCATTTT. Translation: CASSYRGGGWPQHF. The chain combines TRBV6-5 with TRBJ1-5, with D tentatively TRBD1 (5 bases). The CDR3 covers 14 residues. CDR1 MNHEY and CDR2 SVGAGI come from the germline V gene. Between the trimmed V and J ends, which lost 3 bases and 9 bases, there was a span of 15 bases.

The chain is built from TRBV5-1 and TRBJ2-5, with TRBD2 identical over 11 bases. The CDR3 runs to 16 residues. Germline CDR1 reads SGHRS; CDR2 reads YFSETQ. The J segment lost 3 bases and the V segment lost 6 bases, leaving 10 bases of the junction unmatched. The CDR3 bases are TGCGCCAGCACCCCCGCGGGACTAGCGGAGGAAGAGACCCAGTACTTC. Translated, it gives CASTPAGLAEEETQYF.

This clonotype was seen a few times. V usage is TRBV9 and J usage is TRBJ2-3; D call uncertain. V was trimmed by 2 bases and J by 2 bases, leaving 9 bases between them. The V gene's germline CDR1 is SGDLS and CDR2 YYNGEE. The CDR3 covers 14 residues. The CDR3 DNA is TGTGCCAGCAGCGTTGCTGATTACACAGATACGCAGTATTTT. It yields the protein CASSVADYTDTQYF.

The V and J genes are TRBV20-1 and TRBJ2-2; TRBD1 might be the D (6 bases). V gave up 6 bases and J gave up 1 base, with 15 bases separating them. Germline assignment: CDR1 DFQATT and CDR2 SNEGSKA (reference sequence). The CDR3 is 15 residues long. The CDR3 loop is CSAQLGRGNTGELFF. DNA of the CDR3: TGCAGTGCACAGCTAGGCAGGGGGAACACCGGGGAGCTGTTTTTT.

The chain links TRBV6-2 or TRBV6-3 to TRBJ1-2; D gene uncertain. This CDR3 is built from 13 residues. Trimming cost V 6 bases and J 5 bases, with 13 bases left between them. CDR1 and CDR2 (germline): MNHEY, SVGEGT. The CDR3 DNA sequence: TGTGCCAGCAGCTCTCGGACCTCGTATGGCTACACCTTC. This codes for CASSSRTSYGYTF.

This clonotype was counted only a few times. The chain is built from TRBV29-1 and TRBJ2-1, with D possibly TRBD1 on 6 matching bases. CDR3 length: 14 residues. The germline V gene has CDR1 SQVTM and CDR2 ANQGSEA. V lost 7 bases to trimming and J lost 0 bases, with 13 bases between them. The CDR3 DNA is TGCAGCGGCAGGGGATCAGCCTCCTACAATGAGCAGTTCTTC. Its translation: CSGRGSASYNEQFF.

The chain combines TRBV5-6 with TRBJ1-1; the D gene is possibly TRBD1 (5 bases). The ends were cut back, 4 bases at V and 0 bases at J, with 13 bases in the middle. The CDR3 runs to 15 residues. The germline CDR1 and CDR2 sequences are SGHDT and YYEEEE. CDR3 sequence reads: CASSVRDGMNTEAFF. For the CDR3, the DNA is TGTGCCAGCAGCGTCCGGGACGGTATGAACACTGAAGCTTTCTTT.

The rearrangement joins TRBV5-5 to TRBJ2-1; D remains unclear. Germline loops: CDR1 SGHKS, CDR2 YYEKEE (reference sequence). The CDR3 spans 12 residues. Between the trimmed V and J ends, which lost 3 bases and 7 bases, there was a span of 8 bases. The CDR3 protein is CASSYLPNEQFF. The CDR3 nucleotides read TGTGCCAGCAGCTACCTTCCGAATGAGCAGTTCTTC.

In its sample, this clonotype was seen many times. The chain has TRBV6-5 and TRBJ1-3; D not resolved. The ends were cut back, 0 bases at V and 0 bases at J, with 3 bases in the middle. CDR1 is MNHEY, CDR2 SVGAGI, per germline. The CDR3 has 14 residues. CDR3 DNA sequence: TGTGCCAGCAGTTACTCTCGCTCTGGAAACACCATATATTTT. Translated: CASSYSRSGNTIYF.